The 32 T cell receptor beta chains below all came from one sample that was sequenced in a study of cytomegalovirus exposure and HLA in healthy donors. This PCR relied on a set of 60 Vbeta primers and 13 Jbeta primers. Measured with immunoSEQ multiplex PCR; TCRdb has only the in-frame clones, and not every one. This table holds approximately 200,000 clones, approximately 81% found once. The source material was PBMCs. The receptor source for this set is a human donor in good health.

This chain links TRBV10-3 with TRBJ2-2; 7 bases are a match to TRBD1. CDR1 ENHRY and CDR2 SYGVKD come from the germline V gene. CDR3 length: 15 amino acids. V shed 3 bases, J shed 5 bases, and the junction held 6 bases outside the gene matches. CDR3 in amino acids: CAISETGVTTGELFF. DNA for the CDR3: TGTGCCATCAGTGAAACAGGGGTGACAACCGGGGAGCTGTTTTTT.

V usage is TRBV15 and J usage is TRBJ2-3, with 15 bases fitting TRBD2. J gave up 6 bases and V 3 bases, and 10 bases lay outside the gene matches. The CDR3 is 18 residues long. Per the germline V gene, CDR1 is LNHNV and CDR2 is YYDKDF (reference sequence). The CDR3 reads CATSSRRTSGRAEDTQYF. In DNA, the CDR3 is TGTGCCACCAGCAGTCGCCGGACTAGCGGGAGGGCGGAGGATACGCAGTATTTT.

The rearrangement uses TRBV9 and TRBJ2-7, with 9 bases lining up with TRBD1. TRBJ2-1 explains the end of the DNA better; the J call may be wrong. CDR1 SGDLS and CDR2 YYNGEE come from the germline V gene. The CDR3 runs 17 residues. The CDR3 region is CASTSPRGDRANNEQFF. CDR3 DNA: TGTGCCAGCACCTCACCCAGGGGGGACAGGGCTAACAATGAGCAGTTCTTC.

The CDR3: CASSLGTSGEQYF. In DNA form, the CDR3 reads TGTGCCAGCAGTCTCGGGACTAGCGGGGAGCAGTACTTC. V usage is TRBV27 and J usage is TRBJ2-7; TRBD2 matches 12 bases. The CDR3 spans 13 residues. Per the germline V gene, CDR1 is MNHEY and CDR2 is SMNVEV (reference sequence). V dropped 5 bases and J dropped 7; count of bases not matched to a gene: 3.

The V gene is TRBV30, the J gene TRBJ1-5; TRBD1 matches at 9 bases. The CDR3 extends over 13 amino acids. Germline CDR1 is GTSNPN and CDR2 is SVGIG (reference sequence). Germline trimming cut 5 bases from V and 4 bases from J; bases unmatched to any gene: 3. The CDR3 nucleotides are TGTGCCTGGGGGACAGGGAGAAATCAGCCCCAGCATTTT. It codes for CAWGTGRNQPQHF.

V usage is TRBV2 and J usage is TRBJ1-5; D perhaps matches TRBD1 (6 bases). CDR1 SNHLY and CDR2 FYNNEI come from the germline V gene. This CDR3 is built from 13 residues. V lost 6 bases and J lost 6, with 12 bases in between. CDR3 in DNA: TGTGCCAGCAGCCCGACAGGACCTCAGCCCCAGCATTTT. Translated: CASSPTGPQPQHF.

The chain joins TRBV5-4 to TRBJ2-7; 7 bases match TRBD2. This CDR3 spans 16 amino acids. CDR1 and CDR2 from the germline V gene are SGHNT and YYREEE (reference sequence). Trimming cost V 6 bases and J 6 bases; bases outside gene matches: 18. The CDR3 bases are TGTGCCAGCACCTACGACTGGGGCGGGAGAAACCCCGAGCAGTACTTC. It is translated as CASTYDWGGRNPEQYF.

The chain is built from TRBV6-9 and TRBJ2-7; 7 positions match TRBD1. CDR3 length: 22 amino acids. Germline V gives CDR1 MNHGY, CDR2 SVAAGI. Losses at the gene ends were 2 bases for V and 0 bases for J; bases not matched to a gene: 25. This chain's CDR3 is CASSYRGLGVSRPRDSSYEQYF. The DNA of the CDR3 is TGTGCCAGCAGTTATCGCGGGCTCGGGGTGAGCCGGCCCCGGGACAGCTCCTACGAGCAGTACTTC.

V is TRBV11-3 and J is TRBJ1-1, with 7 bases that match TRBD1. The CDR3 spans 12 residues. J lost 7 bases, V lost 4 bases, and 3 bases had no gene match. CDR1 is SGHNT, CDR2 YENEEA, per germline. CDR3 bases: TGTGCCAGCAGCTCCTGGACAGGTGAAGCTTTCTTT. It encodes CASSSWTGEAFF.

V and J are TRBV20-1 and TRBJ2-5; no firm D call. Looked up from germline, CDR1 is DFQATT and CDR2 is SNEGSKA (reference sequence). Deletions cut 3 bases from V and 5 bases from J, with 7 bases between. This CDR3 has 11 residues. The CDR3 DNA is TGCAGTGCTAGCCAGAGGGAGACCCAGTACTTC. It codes for CSASQRETQYF.

V and J are TRBV7-2 and TRBJ2-7; 12 bases align to TRBD2. The junction had 5 bases not matched to a gene; V was cut back by 2 bases and J by 3 bases. CDR1 is SGHTA and CDR2 is FQGNSA in the germline V gene. There are 16 residues in the CDR3. This chain's CDR3 is CASSLLLAGGFYEQYF. The CDR3 bases are TGTGCCAGCAGCTTACTACTAGCGGGGGGCTTCTACGAGCAGTACTTC.

The rearrangement joins TRBV28 to TRBJ2-5, with 10 bases matching TRBD2. This CDR3 comprises 14 residues. Germline loops: CDR1 MDHEN, CDR2 SYDVKM. V shed 7 bases, J shed 4 bases, and the junction held 6 bases outside the gene matches. The CDR3 region is CASILQRGGETQYF. The CDR3 coding sequence is TGTGCCAGCATCCTACAGCGGGGGGGAGAGACCCAGTACTTC.

The rearrangement joins TRBV19 to TRBJ2-5; 8 bases line up with TRBD1. V lost 4 bases, J lost 2 bases, and 9 bases stayed unmatched. The germline V gene encodes CDR1 LNHDA and CDR2 SQIVND (reference sequence). The CDR3 extends over 16 amino acids. In nucleotides, the CDR3 is TGTGCCAGTAGTAAGGACAGGGAGACTGGTCAAGAGACCCAGTACTTC. Amino acid sequence: CASSKDRETGQETQYF.

The chain uses TRBV27 and TRBJ2-7; D unclear. With 0 bases removed from V and 0 bases from J, the gap between germline ends came to 9 bases. The CDR3 has 15 amino acids. CDR1 and CDR2 from the germline V gene are MNHEY and SMNVEV (reference sequence). The CDR3, as DNA: TGTGCCAGCAGTTTATCGGCGGTGAGCTCCTACGAGCAGTACTTC. Translated, it gives CASSLSAVSSYEQYF.

V gene TRBV7-6 combines with J gene TRBJ2-3, with 10 bases matching TRBD2. The CDR3 is made up of 16 amino acids. J gave up 5 bases and V 5 bases, and 10 bases lay outside the gene matches. Germline-derived CDR1 and CDR2 are SGHVS and FNYEAQ. The CDR3 region has the DNA TGTGCCAGCAGCCCCCGGACTAGCGGAGAGGGAGATACGCAGTATTTT. Translated: CASSPRTSGEGDTQYF.

This chain links TRBV6-1 with TRBJ2-3; 7 nucleotides line up with TRBD1. The V and J ends lost 1 base and 0 bases, in that order; junction bases with no gene match: 10. There are 18 residues in the CDR3. Germline V lookup: CDR1 MNHNS, CDR2 SASEGT. The CDR3 protein is CASSEVAGTALSTDTQYF. The CDR3 region has the DNA TGTGCCAGCAGTGAAGTAGCAGGGACAGCCTTAAGCACAGATACGCAGTATTTT.

Only one count was recorded for this clone. The rearrangement uses TRBV10-3 and TRBJ2-1; possibly TRBD1 for D (5 bases). V dropped 2 bases and J dropped 5 bases, with 7 bases sitting between them. This CDR3 has 13 residues. CDR1 and CDR2 (germline): ENHRY, SYGVKD. CDR3 DNA sequence: TGTGCCATCAGTGAGACAGGAAACAATGAGCAGTTCTTC. Its protein product is CAISETGNNEQFF.

The chain employs TRBV19 and TRBJ2-5; 7 bases are shared with TRBD1. Germline V gene sequence: CDR1 LNHDA, CDR2 SQIVND (reference sequence). This CDR3 spans 16 amino acids. V shed 5 bases and J 5 bases; nucleotides not matched to a gene: 14. The CDR3 sequence is CASSPGQATPRETQYF. CDR3 nucleotides: TGTGCCAGTAGTCCCGGACAGGCCACCCCCCGGGAGACCCAGTACTTC.

To note about this clone: The junction departs from the called germline gene at one end, perhaps through a read error. V usage is TRBV19 and J usage is TRBJ2-3; TRBD2 matches at 16 bases. Per the germline V gene, CDR1 is LNHDA and CDR2 is SQIVND (reference sequence). The CDR3 is 18 residues long. In DNA form, the CDR3 reads TGTGCCAGTAGACAAGCCGGGACTAGCGGGAGGGGGACAGATATGCAGTATTTT. This encodes CASRQAGTSGRGTDMQYF.

The chain couples TRBV19 to TRBJ2-2; D unclear. V shed 3 bases and J shed 2 bases, with 10 bases lying between them. This CDR3 comprises 15 residues. Germline V CDR1 and CDR2: LNHDA, SQIVND (reference sequence). The DNA for the CDR3 is TGTGCCAGTAGTATTCAGGTTGGAAACACCGGGGAGCTGTTTTTT. This translates into CASSIQVGNTGELFF.

CDR3 in DNA: TGTGCCAGCAGCTTAGCCGGTTCCAATCAGCCCCAGCATTTT. Translation: CASSLAGSNQPQHF. The chain links TRBV7-9 to TRBJ1-5; D ambiguous. Germline CDR1 is SEHNR and CDR2 is FQNEAQ (reference sequence). V lost 0 bases, J lost 3 bases, and 6 bases lay in between. The CDR3 extends over 14 amino acids.

The gene calls are TRBV9 and TRBJ2-3, with D perhaps matching TRBD2 (6 bases). The germline CDR1 and CDR2 sequences are SGDLS and YYNGEE. The V end was cut by 0 bases, the J end by 5 bases, with 13 bases between. CDR3 length equals 15 residues. CDR3 DNA sequence: TGTGCCAGCAGCGTAGTATCTAGCGTGGGAGATACGCAGTATTTT. It codes for CASSVVSSVGDTQYF.

The chain combines TRBV6-4 with TRBJ2-7; 10 positions match TRBD2. The germline CDR1 and CDR2 sequences are MRHNA and SNTAGT. V lost 11 bases to trimming and J lost 1 base; unmatched junction nucleotides: 8. This CDR3 is built from 14 residues. The CDR3 is CAREREGQSYEQYF. The CDR3 nucleotides are TGTGCCCGCGAGCGGGAGGGCCAATCCTACGAGCAGTACTTC.

This clone has just one count. The chain carries TRBV19 and TRBJ2-5; a weak D match, TRBD1 (5 bases). V lost 2 bases and J 5 bases, leaving 6 bases between the germline ends. Germline assignment: CDR1 LNHDA and CDR2 SQIVND (reference sequence). This CDR3 region has 12 residues. CDR3 bases: TGTGCCAGTAGTATAAGGGGCGAGACCCAGTACTTC. This gives the protein CASSIRGETQYF.

This clone has just one count. The chain carries TRBV2 and TRBJ2-1, with no clear D. The ends were cut back, 6 bases at V and 7 bases at J, with 10 bases in the middle. This CDR3 has 12 amino acids. CDR1 is SNHLY, CDR2 FYNNEI, per germline. For the CDR3, the DNA is TGTGCCAGCAGGTATAGTCTGAATGAGCAGTTCTTC. Residues: CASRYSLNEQFF.

The chain employs TRBV7-2 and TRBJ2-1; D unresolved. This CDR3 is built from 10 residues. The V gene's germline CDR1 is SGHTA and CDR2 FQGNSA. Trimming stripped 3 bases from V and 9 bases from J, with 3 bases between. As DNA, the CDR3 is TGTGCCAGCAGCTTGAGTGAGCAGTTCTTC. Translation: CASSLSEQFF. The whole variable domain, filled in from reference TRBV7-2 and TRBJ2-1, reads GAGVSQSPSNKVTEKGKDVELRCDPISGHTALYWYRQSLGQGLEFLIYFQGNSAPDKSGLPSDRFSAERTGGSVSTLTIQRTQQEDSAVYLCASSLSEQFFGPGTRLTVL.

The chain carries TRBV5-4 and TRBJ2-5; 12 nucleotides line up with TRBD2. J lost 3 bases, V lost 0 bases, and 0 bases had no gene match. CDR3 length: 15 amino acids. Germline assignment: CDR1 SGHNT and CDR2 YYREEE (reference sequence). CDR3 nucleotide sequence: TGTGCCAGCAGCTTGGCTAGCGGGAGGGAAGAGACCCAGTACTTC. This translates into CASSLASGREETQYF.

This chain uses TRBV7-9 with TRBJ2-2; D is perhaps TRBD2 (6 bases). CDR1 and CDR2 from the germline V gene are SEHNR and FQNEAQ (reference sequence). The ends were cut back, 5 bases at V and 4 bases at J, with 17 bases in the middle. The CDR3 consists of 16 residues. Here the CDR3 DNA reads TGTGCCAGCAGCCCCGCGGGGTTACGGGGCACCGGGGAGCTGTTTTTT. This codes for CASSPAGLRGTGELFF.

This clone was observed once. V and J are TRBV6-6 and TRBJ1-4; 7 nucleotides line up with TRBD1. CDR3 length: 16 residues. Losses at the gene ends were 5 bases for V and 5 bases for J; bases not matched to a gene: 11. Germline V lookup: CDR1 MNHNY, CDR2 SVGAGI (reference sequence). This CDR3 reads CASSSPTGAGNEKLFF. CDR3 coding DNA: TGTGCCAGCAGTAGCCCCACAGGGGCGGGAAATGAAAAACTGTTTTTT.

This chain links TRBV6-1 with TRBJ1-1; D gene uncertain. The germline gives CDR1 MNHNS, CDR2 SASEGT. The CDR3 length is 13 residues. V was cut by 2 bases and J by 7 bases, with 11 bases left in between. The CDR3 bases are TGTGCCAGCAGTGAATCGGTGATACTTGAAGCTTTCTTT. This gives the protein CASSESVILEAFF.

With regard to this clone: Other nucleotide sequences from this sample produce the same CDR3. The chain carries TRBV6-5 and TRBJ2-5, with 7 bases fitting TRBD2. The CDR3 has 14 residues. J gave up 2 bases and V 4 bases, and 4 bases lay outside the gene matches. Germline values: CDR1 MNHEY, CDR2 SVGAGI. In nucleotides, the CDR3 is TGTGCCAGCAGTTCTCCCGGGGGGCAAGAGACCCAGTACTTC. Translated: CASSSPGGQETQYF.

The chain has TRBV19 and TRBJ2-1; 7 bases line up with TRBD2. Germline loops: CDR1 LNHDA, CDR2 SQIVND (reference sequence). V trimming: 1 base; J trimming: 2 bases; junction bases outside the gene matches: 5. The CDR3 runs to 16 residues. The chain's CDR3 is CASSIGREVAYNEQFF. DNA of the CDR3: TGTGCCAGTAGTATAGGTCGGGAGGTGGCCTACAATGAGCAGTTCTTC.